The 8 T cell receptor beta chains listed next were all sequenced from one sample in a study of human T cells and chemical hapten exposure. The time point here: patch test 3, about 24 weeks after DPC sensitization. Described treatment: therapeutic diphenylcyclopropenone sensitization with weekly scalp DPC. Using its own MiXCR run on the RACE reads, TCRdb lists one record per CDR3 protein. Of 150,000 to 200,000 distinct CDR3 sequences in the sample, under 25% were seen once. The sequencing used whole blood, collected in connection with sensitization to the hapten diphenylcyclopropenone (DPC). These receptors all stem from a woman aged 40 to 50 with alopecia areata. Some clones in this sample may be carry-over from other donors' samples.

The genes are TRBV29-1 and TRBJ2-1, with D hard to call. Trimming removed 7 bases at V and 0 bases at J, with 13 bases between. Germline V gene data show CDR1 as SQVTM and CDR2 as ANQGSEA. The CDR3 is 14 residues long. Here the CDR3 DNA reads TGCAGCGGAGGATTATATGGCTCCTACAATGAGCAGTTCTTC. Protein sequence: CSGGLYGSYNEQFF.

Ten or more counts support this clonotype. The chain uses TRBV27 and TRBJ2-5, with D maybe TRBD2 (5 bases). The CDR3 covers 16 residues. Between the trimmed V and J ends, which lost 0 bases and 9 bases, there was a span of 20 bases. Germline loops: CDR1 MNHEY, CDR2 SMNVEV (reference sequence). Here the CDR3 DNA reads TGTGCCAGCAGTTTATCGATAACGACTATAAAGGAGGCCCAGTACTTC. It translates to CASSLSITTIKEAQYF.

The chain recombines TRBV5-1 with TRBJ1-1; TRBD1 might be the D (5 bases). CDR1 SGHRS and CDR2 YFSETQ come from the germline V gene. Trimming removed 7 bases at V and 0 bases at J, with 10 bases between. The CDR3 is made up of 13 amino acids. The CDR3 spells CASQDSMNTEAFF. The CDR3 DNA is TGCGCCAGCCAAGACAGCATGAACACTGAAGCTTTCTTT.

The chain recombines TRBV28 with TRBJ2-1; D may be TRBD2 (5 bases). From germline, CDR1 is MDHEN and CDR2 SYDVKM. The CDR3 runs 14 residues. The germline V and J ends were trimmed by 6 bases and 1 base, with 10 bases remaining between them. The chain's CDR3 is CASRGWRSYNEQFF. CDR3 nucleotide sequence: TGTGCCAGCAGGGGTTGGAGGTCCTACAATGAGCAGTTCTTC. The complete variable domain, with remaining parts taken from reference TRBV28 and TRBJ2-1, reads DVKVTQSSRYLVKRTGEKVFLECVQDMDHENMFWYRQDPGLGLRLIYFSYDVKMKEKGDIPEGYSVSREKKERFSLILESASTNQTSMYLCASRGWRSYNEQFFGPGTRLTVL.

This clonotype was picked up a small number of times. The V gene is TRBV29-1, the J gene TRBJ2-1; 7 positions agree with TRBD2. The junction had 11 bases not matched to a gene; V was cut back by 7 bases and J by 8 bases. The CDR3 extends over 13 amino acids. The V gene's germline CDR1 is SQVTM and CDR2 ANQGSEA. CDR3 bases: TGCAGCGCCGAGGGACTATTGTTACATGAGCAGTTCTTC. This translates into CSAEGLLLHEQFF.

This clonotype was seen only a few times. The chain combines TRBV5-1 with TRBJ2-5; a possible D gene is TRBD1 (5 bases). V lost 0 bases to trimming and J lost 1 base, with 7 bases between them. The CDR3 consists of 14 residues. From germline, CDR1 is SGHRS and CDR2 YFSETQ. As DNA, the CDR3 is TGCGCCAGCAGCTTGGCCGACAGCCAAGAGACCCAGTACTTC. It is translated as CASSLADSQETQYF.

CDR3 bases: TGCAGCGTAGCCGGGACAGGGGCCTACGAGCAGTACTTC. It is translated as CSVAGTGAYEQYF. This chain joins TRBV29-1 and TRBJ2-7; 10 bases are a match to TRBD1. The CDR3 covers 13 residues. After removal of 6 bases from V and 2 bases from J, the junction contained 4 bases not matched to a gene. Germline assignment: CDR1 SQVTM and CDR2 ANQGSEA.

This clonotype has at least ten counts. This chain joins TRBV20-1 and TRBJ2-7, with D perhaps matching TRBD1 (5 bases). The V gene lost 1 base and the J gene lost 3 bases, with 16 bases spanning the gap. The germline gives CDR1 DFQATT, CDR2 SNEGSKA (reference sequence). CDR3 length: 15 amino acids. This chain's CDR3 is CSARGGGQSLYEQYF. DNA for the CDR3: TGCAGTGCTAGAGGGGGCGGCCAGAGCCTCTACGAGCAGTACTTC.